The 14 T cell receptor beta chains in this list originate from one sample, sequenced in a study of patients and donors after allogeneic stem cell transplantation. TCRdb passed the RT-PCR reads through MiXCR, listing each CDR3 protein once. The profile shows 200,000 to 250,000 distinct CDR3 sequences, less than 50% of them singletons. Material for sequencing was blood, either unsorted or a sorted T cell fraction (not recorded which). The receptors come from a human donor who was either an allogeneic HSCT recipient or a stem cell or donor lymphocyte infusion donor (not recorded which). It is not recorded whose cells these are; they may come from a transplant donor.

This clonotype was detected only a few times. The DNA for the CDR3 is TGTGCCAGCAGCCAAGGAACCCAAACCTCTGAAGCTTTCTTT. It yields the protein CASSQGTQTSEAFF. This chain joins TRBV4-2 and TRBJ1-1; D call uncertain. The V gene lost 1 base and the J gene lost 6 bases, with 12 bases spanning the gap. The CDR3 is made up of 14 amino acids. The germline gives CDR1 LGHNA, CDR2 YNFKEQ.

Ten or more counts support this clonotype. The V and J genes are TRBV27 and TRBJ1-1; no clear D. The germline V and J ends were trimmed by 6 bases and 1 base, with 12 bases remaining between them. Per the germline V gene, CDR1 is MNHEY and CDR2 is SMNVEV (reference sequence). This CDR3 is 14 amino acids long. The CDR3 DNA reads TGTGCCAGCAGGATGGGTCTTCGGAACACTGAAGCTTTCTTT. Its translation: CASRMGLRNTEAFF.

In the case of this clonotype: Mismatch with germline at one junction end may stem from a read error. The rearrangement joins TRBV9 to TRBJ1-1; 7 bases map to TRBD1. Germline V gene sequence: CDR1 SGDLS, CDR2 YYNGEE. There are 11 residues in the CDR3. The CDR3 nucleotides read TGCTTGGCAGGGGGGAACACTGAAGCTTTCTTT. Protein sequence: CLAGGNTEAFF. Variable domain in full (rest from reference TRBV9 and TRBJ1-1): DSGVTQTPKHLITATGQRVTLRCSPRSGDLSVYWYQQSLDQGLQFLIQYYNGEERAKGNILERFSAQQFPDLHSELNLSSLELGDSALYFCLAGGNTEAFFGQGTRLTVV.

The J gene is TRBJ2-7, the V gene TRBV28; D may be TRBD1 or TRBD2 (5 bases each). Germline CDR1 reads MDHEN; CDR2 reads SYDVKM. The CDR3 is 15 amino acids. V was pared by 3 bases and J by 1 base, with 13 bases between. CDR3 residues: CASSFGDPKSYEQYF. The CDR3 region has the DNA TGTGCCAGCAGTTTCGGGGACCCCAAGTCCTACGAGCAGTACTTC.

This clonotype was detected only a few times. J is TRBJ1-5 and V is TRBV12-3 or TRBV12-4; weak D call: TRBD1 (5 bases). Between the trimmed V and J ends, which lost 6 bases and 0 bases, there was a span of 18 bases. The CDR3 loop spans 17 amino acids. DNA for the CDR3: TGTGCCAGCAGCAAACCTCGGGGCAGGGATAGCAATCAGCCCCAGCATTTT. Its translation: CASSKPRGRDSNQPQHF.

The gene calls are TRBV30 and TRBJ1-5, with a weak D call TRBD1 (5 bases). The germline gives CDR1 GTSNPN, CDR2 SVGIG (reference sequence). With 3 bases removed from V and 1 base from J, the gap between germline ends came to 16 bases. The CDR3 length is 16 residues. CDR3: CAWSGAPKGSNQPQHF. The CDR3 region has the DNA TGTGCCTGGAGCGGGGCTCCTAAGGGGAGCAATCAGCCCCAGCATTTT.

This clonotype was seen only a few times. The chain joins TRBV14 to TRBJ1-6, with D maybe TRBD1 (5 bases). Trimming left V 3 bases short and J 5 bases short, with 8 bases between. The CDR3 runs 14 residues. Looked up from germline, CDR1 is SGHDN and CDR2 is FVKESK. CDR3 nucleotide sequence: TGTGCCAGCAGCCACGGGACTGATAATTCACCCCTCCACTTT. The encoded protein is CASSHGTDNSPLHF.

This clonotype was counted a few times. CDR3 nucleotide sequence: TGTGCCAGCAGTTTAGTGGTAGCGGGGGCCGACCAAGAGACCCAGTACTTC. Translating gives CASSLVVAGADQETQYF. V is TRBV12-3 or TRBV12-4 and J is TRBJ2-5, with 9 bases aligning to TRBD2. Unmatched junction bases numbered 6, after V lost 1 base and J lost 0 bases. CDR3 length equals 17 residues.

The chain employs TRBV12-3 or TRBV12-4 and TRBJ2-7; D tentatively reads TRBD1 or TRBD2 (5 bases each). The V gene lost 3 bases and the J gene lost 3 bases, with 15 bases spanning the gap. The CDR3 totals 15 residues. The CDR3 region is CASSFGTPGSYEQYF. DNA of the CDR3: TGTGCCAGCAGTTTCGGTACTCCAGGGAGCTACGAGCAGTACTTC.

The gene calls are TRBV29-1 and TRBJ1-1, with D maybe TRBD1 (5 bases). V lost 1 base, J lost 5 bases, and 17 bases lay in between. In germline, CDR1 is SQVTM, CDR2 ANQGSEA. The CDR3 is 15 amino acids. CDR3 nucleotide sequence: TGCAGCGTTGAAGGGTATGGGGGTTTGAGGACTGAAGCTTTCTTT. As protein: CSVEGYGGLRTEAFF.

The V and J genes are TRBV20-1 and TRBJ1-1; D remains ambiguous. V lost 3 bases and J lost 0, with 11 bases in between. From germline, CDR1 is DFQATT and CDR2 SNEGSKA (reference sequence). The CDR3 runs to 14 residues. The CDR3 sequence: CSASGGKVNTEAFF. CDR3 DNA: TGCAGTGCTAGTGGAGGGAAGGTGAACACTGAAGCTTTCTTT.

The chain joins TRBV27 to TRBJ2-7; D is ambiguous. Germline V gene sequence: CDR1 MNHEY, CDR2 SMNVEV (reference sequence). CDR3 size: 13 residues. The V end lost 2 bases, the J end lost 6 bases, and 11 bases lay between the germline ends. The CDR3 loop reads CASSLGPGPEQYF. The CDR3 DNA reads TGTGCCAGCAGTTTAGGCCCGGGTCCCGAGCAGTACTTC.

Here the CDR3 DNA reads TGCGCCAGCAACCACGGGACAGAACAATCTTATGGCTACACCTTC. Translation: CASNHGTEQSYGYTF. The chain links TRBV5-1 to TRBJ1-2, with 7 bases lining up with TRBD1. Germline assignment: CDR1 SGHRS and CDR2 YFSETQ. V gave up 6 bases and J gave up 5 bases; unmatched junction bases: 13. The CDR3 runs 15 residues. Full variable domain (rest looked up from reference TRBV5-1 and TRBJ1-2): KAGVTQTPRYLIKTRGQQVTLSCSPISGHRSVSWYQQTPGQGLQFLFEYFSETQRNKGNFPGRFSGRQFSNSRSEMNVSTLELGDSALYLCASNHGTEQSYGYTFGSGTRLTVV.

The CDR3 nucleotides read TGCAGTGAGAGGGGACAAAAAAACGAGCAGTACTTC. It codes for CSERGQKNEQYF. The gene calls are TRBV20-1 and TRBJ2-7; D possibly corresponds to TRBD1 (6 bases). Germline V CDR1 and CDR2: DFQATT, SNEGSKA (reference sequence). The V and J ends lost 7 bases and 5 bases respectively, with 15 bases between them. There are 12 residues in the CDR3.